The 28 T cell receptor beta chains in this list originate from one sample, sequenced in a study of T cell responses to AZD1222 COVID-19 vaccine. Profiling relied on immunoSEQ multiplex PCR, and the TCRdb table lists in-frame clones only, not all of them. The sample gives 150,000 or so clones, around nine tenths of which show up once; less than 3.5% is in the top ten. Here the sequenced sample was peripheral blood, taken on day 0 of MenACWY control vaccination. Every receptor here comes from an adult in good health.

The CDR3 protein is CASNRAGRSATGELFF. The DNA for the CDR3 is TGCGCCAGCAACCGGGCCGGCAGGTCGGCCACCGGGGAGCTGTTTTTT. The chain recombines TRBV5-1 with TRBJ2-2; no clear D gene. This CDR3 contains 16 residues. In germline, CDR1 is SGHRS, CDR2 YFSETQ. V lost 6 bases to trimming and J lost 4 bases, with 19 bases between them.

This chain uses TRBV10-3 with TRBJ2-2; 7 nucleotides match TRBD1. The length of the CDR3 is 17 residues. Germline V lookup: CDR1 ENHRY, CDR2 SYGVKD. The trim removed 3 bases at V and 4 bases at J, leaving 11 bases unmatched. The CDR3 is CAISELPGQHFTGELFF. CDR3 nucleotide sequence: TGTGCCATCAGTGAATTGCCGGGACAGCACTTCACCGGGGAGCTGTTTTTT.

This sequence joins TRBV24-1 and TRBJ1-3, with D tentatively TRBD1 (5 bases). This CDR3 is 16 amino acids long. Germline V CDR1 and CDR2: KGHDR, SFDVKD. The ends were cut back, 6 bases at V and 4 bases at J, with 18 bases in the middle. CDR3 protein: CATSRLGGIWGNTIYF. The CDR3 DNA follows: TGTGCCACCAGTCGATTGGGGGGGATTTGGGGAAACACCATATATTTT.

The chain couples TRBV6-5 to TRBJ2-2; D uncertain. The CDR3 runs to 15 residues. V was trimmed by 3 bases and J by 9 bases, leaving 17 bases between them. CDR1 and CDR2 (germline): MNHEY, SVGAGI. The CDR3 sequence is CASSYEAVERRELFF. In nucleotides, the CDR3 is TGTGCCAGCAGTTATGAGGCAGTCGAAAGGCGGGAGCTGTTTTTT.

J is TRBJ2-2 and V is TRBV2; D ambiguous. CDR1 and CDR2 from the germline V gene are SNHLY and FYNNEI. This CDR3 is 12 amino acids long. Trimming removed 7 bases at V and 7 bases at J, with 10 bases between. The CDR3 here is CASNPEFGELFF. The CDR3 DNA sequence: TGTGCCAGCAATCCGGAGTTCGGGGAGCTGTTTTTT.

This clone is classed as medium-sized. V gene TRBV6-4 combines with J gene TRBJ2-1; TRBD2 matches at 11 bases. Germline CDR1 reads MRHNA; CDR2 reads SNTAGT. The length of the CDR3 is 15 residues. J was trimmed by 1 base and V by 4 bases; bases with no gene match: 0. The CDR3 here is CASSGTSGSYNEQFF. The CDR3, as DNA: TGTGCCAGCAGTGGGACTAGCGGGTCCTACAATGAGCAGTTCTTC.

The V gene is TRBV5-1, the J gene TRBJ2-2; TRBD2 aligns across 10 bases. V trimming: 5 bases; J trimming: 5 bases; junction bases outside the gene matches: 15. This CDR3 is 18 amino acids long. Germline-derived CDR1 and CDR2 are SGHRS and YFSETQ. CDR3 in amino acids: CASRSLSQSGGATGELFF. The CDR3 DNA reads TGCGCCAGCAGGTCCTTATCTCAGAGCGGGGGGGCGACCGGGGAGCTGTTTTTT. The full variable domain, in which reference TRBV5-1 and TRBJ2-2 provide the parts outside the CDR3, is KAGVTQTPRYLIKTRGQQVTLSCSPISGHRSVSWYQQTPGQGLQFLFEYFSETQRNKGNFPGRFSGRQFSNSRSEMNVSTLELGDSALYLCASRSLSQSGGATGELFFGEGSRLTVL.

The rearrangement uses TRBV29-1 and TRBJ2-2, with TRBD1 identical over 9 bases. V lost 7 bases to trimming and J lost 5 bases; unmatched junction nucleotides: 14. Germline lookup yields CDR1 SQVTM and CDR2 ANQGSEA. The CDR3 runs 16 residues. The DNA of the CDR3 is TGCAGCGCTGGGGCGGCACAGGGGGCGCGAACCGGGGAGCTGTTTTTT. Protein: CSAGAAQGARTGELFF.

The gene calls are TRBV21-1 and TRBJ2-5; the table calls TRBD2, which could not be checked here. TRBV21-1 is noted as a pseudogene. This CDR3 is 17 amino acids long. CDR3 amino acids: CASSKRRDSHARETQYF. Written as DNA, the CDR3 is TGTGCCAGCAGCAAACGACGGGACTCCCATGCCCGGGAGACCCAGTACTTC.

V is TRBV9 and J is TRBJ1-1; no clear D. Germline V gene data show CDR1 as SGDLS and CDR2 as YYNGEE. There are 15 residues in the CDR3. V lost 3 bases to trimming and J lost 1 base, with 13 bases between them. CDR3 region: CASSAQEVTNTEAFF. CDR3 nucleotides: TGTGCCAGCAGCGCTCAAGAGGTTACGAACACTGAAGCTTTCTTT. The variable domain in full, completed from reference TRBV9 and TRBJ1-1, reads DSGVTQTPKHLITATGQRVTLRCSPRSGDLSVYWYQQSLDQGLQFLIQYYNGEERAKGNILERFSAQQFPDLHSELNLSSLELGDSALYFCASSAQEVTNTEAFFGQGTRLTVV.

This rearrangement joins TRBV11-2 to TRBJ2-2, with D perhaps matching TRBD2 (5 bases). Germline V lookup: CDR1 SGHAT, CDR2 FQNNGV. Trimming cost V 1 base and J 2 bases, with 14 bases left between them. CDR3 length: 17 residues. The CDR3 nucleotides read TGTGCCAGCAGCTTAGCGGTATGGAGGACCAACACCGGGGAGCTGTTTTTT. Protein sequence: CASSLAVWRTNTGELFF.

This rearrangement joins TRBV11-3 to TRBJ2-1; D is possibly TRBD1 or TRBD2 (6 bases each). The V end lost 1 base, the J end lost 9 bases, and 13 bases lay between the germline ends. Per germline, CDR1 SGHNT and CDR2 YENEEA. The CDR3 has 14 amino acids. The CDR3 loop reads CASSLVSGGSEQFF. The CDR3 nucleotides are TGTGCCAGCAGCTTAGTATCCGGGGGCAGTGAGCAGTTCTTC. Drawing the rest from reference TRBV11-3 and TRBJ2-1, the complete variable domain is EAGVVQSPRYKIIEKKQPVAFWCNPISGHNTLYWYLQNLGQGPELLIRYENEEAVDDSQLPKDRFSAERLKGVDSTLKIQPAELGDSAVYLCASSLVSGGSEQFFGPGTRLTVL.

The chain has TRBV5-1 and TRBJ2-7; 7 nucleotides line up with TRBD1. Germline CDR1 SGHRS, CDR2 YFSETQ. The CDR3 has 14 residues. The J segment lost 0 bases and the V segment lost 6 bases, leaving 6 bases of the junction unmatched. The CDR3 DNA sequence: TGCGCCAGCACGGTGTCAGGGGGCTCCTACGAGCAGTACTTC. Encoded protein: CASTVSGGSYEQYF.

This clone was counted between two and nine times. The genes are TRBV3-1 (or the pseudogene TRBV3-2) and TRBJ1-5; D ambiguous. V was shortened by 0 bases and J by 6 bases, with 12 bases between the two germline ends. CDR1 is LGHDT and CDR2 is YNNKEL in the germline V gene (reference sequence). The CDR3 consists of 15 residues. CDR3 bases: TGTGCCAGCAGCCAAGACTTGGTGGGCGGTCAGCCCCAGCATTTT. It yields the protein CASSQDLVGGQPQHF.

The J gene is TRBJ2-7, the V gene TRBV11-3; 8 positions match TRBD1. V gave up 11 bases and J gave up 3 bases; unmatched junction bases: 9. Germline V gene sequence: CDR1 SGHNT, CDR2 YENEEA. The CDR3 is 13 amino acids. The DNA of the CDR3 is TGTGCCGGGAAGGACAGGGACTTCTACGAGCAGTACTTC. Translated, it gives CAGKDRDFYEQYF. The full variable domain, its missing parts supplied by reference TRBV11-3 and TRBJ2-7, is EAGVVQSPRYKIIEKKQPVAFWCNPISGHNTLYWYLQNLGQGPELLIRYENEEAVDDSQLPKDRFSAERLKGVDSTLKIQPAELGDSAVYLCAGKDRDFYEQYFGPGTRLTVT.

This clone has a handful of counts. The chain has TRBV12-3 or TRBV12-4 and TRBJ1-1; maybe TRBD1 (5 bases). The V gene lost 5 bases and the J gene lost 10 bases, with 14 bases spanning the gap. CDR3 length: 12 amino acids. CDR3 nucleotide sequence: TGTGCCAGCAGTCAGCCCGGGACGTCAGCTTTCTTT. Encoded protein: CASSQPGTSAFF.

This chain joins TRBV19 and TRBJ1-3, with 7 bases aligning to TRBD1. J lost 2 bases, V lost 3 bases, and 1 base had no gene match. This CDR3 comprises 14 residues. CDR1 LNHDA and CDR2 SQIVND come from the germline V gene (reference sequence). The CDR3 loop is CASSIDRAGNTIYF. CDR3 nucleotide sequence: TGTGCCAGTAGTATCGACAGGGCTGGAAACACCATATATTTT.

The chain recombines TRBV27 with TRBJ2-7; D remains unclear. The germline V gene encodes CDR1 MNHEY and CDR2 SMNVEV (reference sequence). The CDR3 has 14 amino acids. With 1 base removed from V and 0 bases from J, the gap between germline ends came to 7 bases. In nucleotides, the CDR3 is TGTGCCAGCAGTTTATACCGGAACTCCTACGAGCAGTACTTC. This translates into CASSLYRNSYEQYF.

The chain recombines TRBV6-4 with TRBJ2-1; the D gene is possibly TRBD2 (5 bases). The CDR3 loop spans 15 amino acids. V gave up 0 bases and J gave up 8 bases, with 14 bases separating them. Per germline, CDR1 MRHNA and CDR2 SNTAGT. CDR3 nucleotides: TGTGCCAGCAGTGACTCCGTGGGAGTTCTTCATGAGCAGTTCTTC. Protein: CASSDSVGVLHEQFF.

The rearrangement uses TRBV9 and TRBJ1-4; D is uncertain. The V gene's germline CDR1 is SGDLS and CDR2 YYNGEE. The CDR3 has 15 amino acids. Trimming took 1 base from V and 8 from J, leaving 15 bases between them. DNA for the CDR3: TGTGCCAGCAGCGTATCGGGCCATCGACAAGAAAAACTGTTTTTT. Protein sequence: CASSVSGHRQEKLFF.

The chain's CDR3 is CASRQEGGHEQFF. The CDR3 DNA reads TGTGCCAGCAGGCAAGAGGGGGGCCATGAGCAGTTCTTC. This rearrangement joins TRBV2 to TRBJ2-1; D could derive from TRBD1 or TRBD2 (6 bases each). This CDR3 comprises 13 residues. V dropped 6 bases and J dropped 8 bases, with 14 bases sitting between them. Germline V gene lookup returns CDR1 SNHLY and CDR2 FYNNEI.

The chain has TRBV5-8 and TRBJ2-5; weak D call: TRBD2 (6 bases). V was trimmed by 4 bases and J by 5 bases, leaving 21 bases between them. CDR1 and CDR2 from the germline V gene are SGHTS and YDEGEE. The CDR3 has 16 amino acids. CDR3 loop: CASSHRLLRRAETQYF. The CDR3, as DNA: TGTGCCAGCAGCCACCGACTACTCCGGAGGGCGGAGACCCAGTACTTC.

J is TRBJ1-1 and V is TRBV18; a possible D gene is TRBD1 (6 bases). Germline V gene sequence: CDR1 KGHSH, CDR2 LQKENI. V lost 2 bases and J lost 0, with 10 bases in between. The CDR3 runs 15 residues. CDR3 nucleotides: TGTGCCAGCTCACCATCGGAGGGGGTGAACACTGAAGCTTTCTTT. Protein: CASSPSEGVNTEAFF.

This CDR3 reads CASSRTSHEQYF. CDR3 DNA sequence: TGTGCCAGCAGCCGCACGTCCCACGAGCAGTACTTC. This chain joins TRBV12-3 or TRBV12-4 and TRBJ2-7; the D is unclear. The CDR3 totals 12 residues. Trimming removed 6 bases at V and 5 bases at J, with 11 bases between.

The chain carries TRBV5-8 and TRBJ2-3; D unclear. Germline V lookup: CDR1 SGHTS, CDR2 YDEGEE. The CDR3 extends over 14 amino acids. Trimming took 2 bases from V and 1 from J, leaving 8 bases between them. CDR3 amino acids: CASSFDFGTDTQYF. CDR3 coding DNA: TGTGCCAGCAGCTTCGACTTTGGCACAGATACGCAGTATTTT.

This chain uses TRBV5-4 with TRBJ1-1; D is possibly TRBD1 (5 bases). V lost 0 bases to trimming and J lost 5 bases, with 17 bases between them. The length of the CDR3 is 16 residues. Germline V gene sequence: CDR1 SGHNT, CDR2 YYREEE (reference sequence). CDR3 loop: CASSLAARGAGTEAFF. The CDR3, as DNA: TGTGCCAGCAGCTTGGCCGCTCGGGGCGCGGGAACTGAAGCTTTCTTT. Full variable domain (remainder filled in from reference TRBV5-4 and TRBJ1-1): ETGVTQSPTHLIKTRGQQVTLRCSSQSGHNTVSWYQQALGQGPQFIFQYYREEENGRGNFPPRFSGLQFPNYSSELNVNALELDDSALYLCASSLAARGAGTEAFFGQGTRLTVV.

This chain uses TRBV5-4 with TRBJ2-3; 13 bases match TRBD2. The V gene's germline CDR1 is SGHNT and CDR2 YYREEE (reference sequence). The CDR3 is 15 residues long. Trimming cost V 4 bases and J 4 bases; bases outside gene matches: 3. The CDR3 DNA sequence: TGTGCCAGCAGCCTCGGGACTAGCGGGGCAGATACGCAGTATTTT. Its protein product is CASSLGTSGADTQYF.

J is TRBJ1-2 and V is TRBV13; D gene ambiguous. The CDR3 is made up of 13 amino acids. The germline V gene encodes CDR1 PRHDT and CDR2 FYEKMQ (reference sequence). Trimming took off 2 bases at V and 2 bases at J, with 6 bases between the two ends. The CDR3 protein is CASSLRKNYGYTF. The CDR3 bases are TGTGCCAGCAGCTTACGGAAAAACTATGGCTACACCTTC.